There are a few counts of the clone carrying this T cell receptor beta chain. The antigen remains unidentified. TCRdb recomputed calls from the reads with MiXCR, one row per CDR3 protein. Among about 740,000 distinct CDR3 sequences listed, less than 40% were seen once. The entry originates in a study of T cell repertoires in cytomegalovirus infection. Overall study: A matching HLA type, together with CMV infection, was signaled by public TCR beta signatures. Study-wide results and caveats: Identification of carriers of CMV plus the relevant HLA was performed using cumulative public TCR beta family frequency. In two of eight donors, the top clonotype was HLA-C-restricted CMV-specific.

V gave up 5 bases and J gave up 9 bases; unmatched junction bases: 8. The CDR3 runs to 13 residues. The germline gives CDR1 SGHVS, CDR2 FQNEAQ. The sequencing input was PBMCs. V gene TRBV7-8 combines with J gene TRBJ1-1, with TRBD1 identical over 8 bases. This receptor was obtained from a human donor in good health (CMV status not recorded). Some clones in this sample may be carry-over from other donors' samples. CDR3 region: CASSIRTGSKAFF. The DNA of the CDR3 is TGTGCCAGCAGCATACGGACAGGGTCTAAAGCTTTCTTT.